This entry is about one T cell receptor beta chain. These data originate in a study of blood T cell repertoires in COVID-19. Study background: T cells, B-cell-depleted T cells, or PBMCs provided the cDNA or gDNA that served as material.

The data were produced by immunoSEQ multiplex PCR, yet TCRdb's version contains in-frame clones alone and is incomplete. Among about 80,000 clones, 78% were seen once, and the ten largest hold less than 20%. The receptor was isolated from a human donor in a cohort sampled during active COVID-19. Material: peripheral blood.

CDR3 sequence: CASSLIRAHEQYF. The CDR3 DNA follows: TGTGCCAGCAGCTTAATCAGGGCCCACGAGCAGTACTTC. The chain uses TRBV7-8 and TRBJ2-7; D is possibly TRBD1 (5 bases). Germline-derived CDR1 and CDR2 are SGHVS and FQNEAQ. The CDR3 loop spans 13 amino acids. The germline V and J ends were trimmed by 2 bases and 5 bases, with 10 bases remaining between them. The whole variable domain, remainder taken from reference TRBV7-8 and TRBJ2-7, is GAGVSQSPRYKVAKRGQDVALRCDPISGHVSLFWYQQALGQGPEFLTYFQNEAQLDKSGLPSDRFFAERPEGSVSTLKIQRTQQEDSAVYLCASSLIRAHEQYFGPGTRLTVT.